The rows below give T cell receptor beta chains drawn from one sample of a study of cytomegalovirus exposure and HLA in healthy donors. TCRdb keeps only in-frame clones here, not all; method: immunoSEQ multiplex PCR. The sample holds 80,000 to 130,000 clones, around 75% seen once. The specimen was PBMCs. Receptors were obtained from a male donor in good health and CMV-seropositive. Each CDR3 is given with its conserved first and last residue. A D gene is named only where the DNA matches it firmly. Clone size is given for some rows only: seen once, a few or many times, or a class if the clone is expanded.

v_call,d_call,clone_size,j_call,cdr3_nt,cdr3_aa
TRBV29-1,TRBD2,-,TRBJ2-1,TGCAGCGTTGATTCGCTAGCGGTTTACAATGAGCAGTTCTTC,CSVDSLAVYNEQFF
TRBV11-3,-,-,TRBJ2-7,TGTGCCAGCAGCTTAGGCCAGGACTACGAGCAGTACTTC,CASSLGQDYEQYF
TRBV5-4,-,few,TRBJ1-1,TGTGCCAGCAGCTTGGCCAAGGGGGTTGCCACTGAAGCTTTCTTT,CASSLAKGVATEAFF
TRBV18,-,-,TRBJ2-2,TGTGCCAGCACGATCCGACAGGTCTCGAACACCGGGGAGCTGTTTTTT,CASTIRQVSNTGELFF
TRBV7-9,TRBD1,-,TRBJ1-3,TGTGCCAGCAGCTTCACAGGGGGCGCGAGCTCTGGAAACACCATATATTTT,CASSFTGGASSGNTIYF
TRBV19,TRBD1,-,TRBJ1-5,TGTGCCAGTGGCCTTGCAGGGGGAAGCAATCAGCCCCAGCATTTT,CASGLAGGSNQPQHF
TRBV5-4,-,-,TRBJ2-7,TGTGCCAGCAGCTCTTCCGTAGCGGCCCTATCCTACGAGCAGTACTTC,CASSSSVAALSYEQYF
TRBV27,-,-,TRBJ1-2,TGTGCCAGCAGTGACTACCGGACGACTGACCTGGGTGGCTACACCTTC,CASSDYRTTDLGGYTF
TRBV18,-,-,TRBJ1-2,TGTGCCAGCTCACCACGGGCAGCGGGCAACTATGGCTACACCTTC,CASSPRAAGNYGYTF
TRBV6-1,-,-,TRBJ2-5,TGTGCCAGCAGTGAGGGCACTCCCCCCGAGACCCAGTACTTC,CASSEGTPPETQYF
TRBV4-1,-,-,TRBJ1-4,TGCGCCAGCAGCCAAGAGGCAGGGTTTATAGAAAAACTGTTTTTT,CASSQEAGFIEKLFF
TRBV4-3,TRBD2,-,TRBJ2-1,TGCGCCAGCAGTCTTGAACTAGCGGAGTACAATGAGCAGTTCTTC,CASSLELAEYNEQFF
TRBV5-5,-,-,TRBJ2-7,TGTGCCAGCAGTTCCTGGGGAGGTTCTATCTACGAGCAGTACTTC,CASSSWGGSIYEQYF
TRBV9,-,-,TRBJ2-3,TGTGCCAGCAGCTCCTTTGGGGGGGCCAGCACAGATACGCAGTATTTT,CASSSFGGASTDTQYF
TRBV11-3,TRBD2,once,TRBJ2-7,TGTGCCAGCAGCCGGCGGGGGGGCTACGACGAGCAGTACTTC,CASSRRGGYDEQYF
TRBV6-1,TRBD2,-,TRBJ2-5,TGTGCCAGCACTGAAGTAGCGGGGTACGGGGAGACCCAGTACTTC,CASTEVAGYGETQYF
TRBV2,-,-,TRBJ1-5,TGTGCCAGCCTACAGGGAATTGGCAATCAGCCCCAGCATTTT,CASLQGIGNQPQHF
TRBV19,-,-,TRBJ2-5,TGTGCCAGTAGTGTCCCGGGGTTGCAAGAGACCCAGTACTTC,CASSVPGLQETQYF
TRBV7-2,-,few,TRBJ1-2,TGTGCCAGCAGCTTAGCCGGGAGTGGTGGCTACACCTTC,CASSLAGSGGYTF
TRBV5-6,-,-,TRBJ2-5,TGTGCCAGCAGCTCCTATTACCCGGAGACCCAGTACTTC,CASSSYYPETQYF
TRBV6-1,-,-,TRBJ2-2,TGTGCCAGCACTCGGACAGCTAACACCGGGGAGCTGTTTTTT,CASTRTANTGELFF
TRBV5-1,TRBD1,-,TRBJ2-7,TGCGCCAGCAGCTTATCCGGGACAGGGCGATACGAGCAGTACTTC,CASSLSGTGRYEQYF
TRBV28,-,-,TRBJ2-7,TGTGCCAGCAGTTTAGCTAGCAGAGCCGAGCAGTACTTC,CASSLASRAEQYF